This TCR beta chain stems from a study of blood T cell repertoires in COVID-19. About the study: Samples representing acute and convalescent COVID-19 were sourced from the United States, Italy and Spain.

This CDR3 spans 15 amino acids. CDR1 is SGDLS and CDR2 is YYNGEE in the germline V gene. J lost 5 bases, V lost 0 bases, and 5 bases had no gene match. Assay used: immunoSEQ multiplex PCR; TCRdb lists only in-frame clones, some missing. This sample carries about 350,000 clones, approximately 89% of them seen once, and the ten largest clones take roughly 4%. This clone was observed a handful of times. Recruited during active infection, patients (from Seattle) were subsequently followed longitudinally. Sample: peripheral blood. The receptor was isolated from a woman in her sixties with COVID-19, enrolled during active disease. This chain uses TRBV9 with TRBJ2-5; 9 bases map to TRBD2. The CDR3 coding sequence is TGTGCCAGCAGCGTAGGCGGGGGGGCCGGGGAGACCCAGTACTTC. This encodes CASSVGGGAGETQYF.